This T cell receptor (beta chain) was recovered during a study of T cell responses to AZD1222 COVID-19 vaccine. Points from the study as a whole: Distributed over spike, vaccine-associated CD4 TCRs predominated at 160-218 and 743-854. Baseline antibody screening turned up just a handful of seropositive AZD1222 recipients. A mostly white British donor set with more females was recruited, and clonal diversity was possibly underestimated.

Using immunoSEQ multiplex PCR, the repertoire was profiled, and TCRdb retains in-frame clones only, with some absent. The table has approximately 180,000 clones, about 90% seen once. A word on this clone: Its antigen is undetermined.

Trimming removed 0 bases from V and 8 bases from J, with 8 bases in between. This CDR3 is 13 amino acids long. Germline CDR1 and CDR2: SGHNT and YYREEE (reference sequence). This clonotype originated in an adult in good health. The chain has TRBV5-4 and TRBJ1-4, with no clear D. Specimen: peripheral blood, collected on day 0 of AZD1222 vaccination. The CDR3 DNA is TGTGCCAGCAGCTTGGAGCCCTCAGAAAAACTGTTTTTT. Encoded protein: CASSLEPSEKLFF.